These T cell receptor beta chains were read from a single sample in a study of Ad26.COV2.S vaccination and SARS-CoV-2 variants. Measured with immunoSEQ multiplex PCR; TCRdb has only the in-frame clones, and not every one. Here the sample spans roughly 350,000 clones, roughly 90% being singletons. The source material was peripheral blood, sampled in a trial of Ad26.COV2.S vaccine versus placebo. The receptor source for this set is a person aged 18-60 years who received the Ad26.COV2.S COVID-19 vaccine or a placebo. Each CDR3 is given with its conserved first and last residue. Each record gives: D gene, J gene, clone size, V gene, CDR3 DNA, CDR3 protein. D genes are given only for firm matches. Clone size is not always given. Where it is, it says once, few, many or a class for expanded clones.

- TRBJ1-3 - TRBV6-6 TGTGCCAGCAGAGAAGGGTCTCGCTCTGGAAACACCATATATTTT CASREGSRSGNTIYF
- TRBJ2-1 - TRBV28 TGTGCCAGCATACCTAGGGCCAACTACAATGAGCAGTTCTTC CASIPRANYNEQFF
TRBD1 TRBJ1-1 - TRBV6-5 TGTGCCGTTCACAGGGGCTCCACTGAAGCTTTCTTT CAVHRGSTEAFF
- TRBJ1-1 once TRBV14 TGTGCCAGCAGCCAACTTAGGGTCACTGAAGCTTTCTTT CASSQLRVTEAFF
TRBD2 TRBJ2-5 once TRBV24-1 TGTGCCACCAGTGATTTCAGCGGGAGTTTAGAGACCCAGTACTTC CATSDFSGSLETQYF
- TRBJ1-2 - TRBV2 TGTGCCAGCAGTGAAGGGAACTATGGCTACACCTTC CASSEGNYGYTF
- TRBJ2-1 - TRBV7-9 TGTGCCAGCAGCGCGGGTAATCAGGAGCAGTTCTTC CASSAGNQEQFF
- TRBJ2-7 - TRBV29-1 TGCAGCGTTGAAGTCGTCGACGAGCAGTACTTC CSVEVVDEQYF
TRBD1 TRBJ2-7 few TRBV5-5 TGTGCCAGCAGACATCAGGGGGCCTACGAGCAGTACTTC CASRHQGAYEQYF
TRBD1 TRBJ2-4 - TRBV7-8 TGTGCCAGCAGCTCCCTCAGGGGGCACAACATTCAGTACTTC CASSSLRGHNIQYF
- TRBJ2-2 - TRBV7-9 TGTGCCAGCAGCTTCTTCCGAACGAACACCGGGGAGCTGTTTTTT CASSFFRTNTGELFF
TRBD2 TRBJ2-1 once TRBV6-5 TGTGCCAGCGGCACTAGCGACAATGAGCAGTTCTTC CASGTSDNEQFF
- TRBJ2-7 few TRBV12-3/TRBV12-4 TGTGCCAGCAAGGGCCTGAGGGGCTACGAGCAGTACTTC CASKGLRGYEQYF
TRBD2 TRBJ2-7 - TRBV28 TGTGCCAGTGCTAGCGGGAGCGGCGTTGGGCAGTACTTC CASASGSGVGQYF
TRBD2 TRBJ2-2 - TRBV6-5 TGTGCCAGCAGACTACACGGACTAGCACCCGGGGAGCTGTTTTTT CASRLHGLAPGELFF
TRBD2 TRBJ2-1 - TRBV4-1 TGCGCCAGCAGCCAAGAAGGAGCGGGGGGCCGGTCCGGTGAGCAGTTCTTC CASSQEGAGGRSGEQFF
TRBD1 TRBJ1-6 - TRBV5-1 TGCGCCAGCAGCTTGGCGGGACAGGGGAATTCACCCCTCCACTTT CASSLAGQGNSPLHF
- TRBJ2-3 - TRBV7-9 TGTGCCAGCAGCTTAGCCCTAAGCCCCACAGATACGCAGTATTTT CASSLALSPTDTQYF
- TRBJ2-2 - TRBV7-2 TGTGCCAGCAGCTACCTCGGGTCAGCCGGGGAGCTGTTTTTT CASSYLGSAGELFF
TRBD1 TRBJ2-7 - TRBV5-1 TGCGCCAGCAGCTTCATCGGGCAGGGGGCGGGCGAGCAGTACTTC CASSFIGQGAGEQYF